The 31 T cell receptor beta chains reported below all come from one sample, sequenced in a study of blood T cell repertoires in COVID-19. Some clones are missing from TCRdb's copy, which holds only in-frame ones; the method was immunoSEQ multiplex PCR. The table records about 100,000 clones, roughly nine tenths of them present only once. The sequencing input was peripheral blood. The receptors stem from a man aged 55 to 69 with acute or convalescent COVID-19.

The genes are TRBV28 and TRBJ1-3, with a possible D match to TRBD1 (6 bases). This CDR3 comprises 14 residues. CDR1 MDHEN and CDR2 SYDVKM come from the germline V gene. V lost 6 bases, J lost 7 bases, and 16 bases lay in between. The CDR3 region has the DNA TGTGCCAGCAGCGACGACCCAGGGGCTAACACCATATATTTT. This gives the protein CASSDDPGANTIYF. Using reference TRBV28 and TRBJ1-3 for the parts outside the CDR3, the full variable domain is DVKVTQSSRYLVKRTGEKVFLECVQDMDHENMFWYRQDPGLGLRLIYFSYDVKMKEKGDIPEGYSVSREKKERFSLILESASTNQTSMYLCASSDDPGANTIYFGEGSWLTVV.

V gene TRBV7-9 combines with J gene TRBJ2-7; tentative D call: TRBD1 (5 bases). The CDR3 consists of 13 residues. The V gene lost 1 base and the J gene lost 12 bases, with 16 bases spanning the gap. Germline-derived CDR1 and CDR2 are SEHNR and FQNEAQ (reference sequence). CDR3 loop: CASSLDWQGGLYF. The CDR3 DNA reads as TGTGCCAGCAGCTTAGATTGGCAGGGTGGTCTGTACTTC. Using reference TRBV7-9 and TRBJ2-7 for the parts outside the CDR3, the full variable domain is DTGVSQNPRHKITKRGQNVTFRCDPISEHNRLYWYRQTLGQGPEFLTYFQNEAQLEKSRLLSDRFSAERPKGSFSTLEIQRTEQGDSAMYLCASSLDWQGGLYFGPGTRLTVT.

The J gene is TRBJ1-5, the V gene TRBV1; the table assigns TRBD1, which was not confirmed against the DNA. TRBV1 is labeled a pseudogene. The length of the CDR3 is 16 residues. The DNA for the CDR3 is TGCACCAGCAGCCAAGATCGAGACAGCACCAATCAGCCCCAGCATTTT. As protein: CTSSQDRDSTNQPQHF.

The chain combines TRBV3-1 (or the pseudogene TRBV3-2) with TRBJ1-2; D unresolved. Trimming took off 1 base at V and 6 bases at J, with 12 bases between the two ends. Germline V gene sequence: CDR1 LGHDT, CDR2 YNNKEL (reference sequence). The CDR3 consists of 14 residues. The CDR3 sequence is CASSQGYGVHGYTF. In nucleotides, the CDR3 is TGTGCCAGCAGCCAAGGGTACGGGGTTCATGGCTACACCTTC.

The chain combines TRBV15 with TRBJ1-5; 9 nucleotides match TRBD1. V lost 4 bases, J lost 1 base, and 8 bases stayed unmatched. The germline gives CDR1 LNHNV, CDR2 YYDKDF (reference sequence). The CDR3 has 17 residues. The CDR3 sequence: CATSTPPGTGSNQPQHF. The CDR3 DNA reads as TGTGCCACCAGCACCCCTCCCGGGACAGGGAGCAATCAGCCCCAGCATTTT. Filled out from reference TRBV15 and TRBJ1-5, the complete variable domain reads DAMVIQNPRYQVTQFGKPVTLSCSQTLNHNVMYWYQQKSSQAPKLLFHYYDKDFNNEADTPDNFQSRRPNTSFCFLDIRSPGLGDTAMYLCATSTPPGTGSNQPQHFGDGTRLSIL.

The rearrangement joins TRBV10-3 to TRBJ1-3; D gene unclear. The CDR3 loop spans 13 amino acids. Trimming stripped 6 bases from V and 3 bases from J, with 9 bases between. Germline CDR1 is ENHRY and CDR2 is SYGVKD. CDR3 DNA: TGTGCCATCAGAACAGAAGTTGGAAACACCATATATTTT. The encoded protein is CAIRTEVGNTIYF.

The chain links TRBV7-2 to TRBJ1-2, with a possible D match to TRBD1 (5 bases). V dropped 3 bases and J dropped 10 bases, with 15 bases sitting between them. Germline CDR1 SGHTA, CDR2 FQGNSA. The length of the CDR3 is 13 residues. CDR3 nucleotide sequence: TGTGCCAGCAGCTTGTCCGTTGCCAGGGTCTACACCTTC. Translating it yields CASSLSVARVYTF.

The chain recombines TRBV5-4 with TRBJ2-1; TRBD2 aligns across 9 bases. This CDR3 has 15 amino acids. The V gene end was trimmed by 0 bases and the J gene end by 7 bases; junction bases not matched to a gene: 5. The germline gives CDR1 SGHNT, CDR2 YYREEE (reference sequence). The CDR3 loop reads CASSLGGRARNEQFF. The CDR3 DNA sequence: TGTGCCAGCAGCTTGGGCGGGAGGGCCCGTAATGAGCAGTTCTTC.

The gene calls are TRBV5-1 and TRBJ2-2; perhaps TRBD1 as D (6 bases). In germline, CDR1 is SGHRS, CDR2 YFSETQ. This CDR3 contains 18 residues. Between the trimmed V and J ends, which lost 3 bases and 4 bases, there was a span of 22 bases. CDR3 sequence reads: CASSSSPAAGASTGELFF. CDR3 DNA sequence: TGCGCCAGCAGCTCCTCCCCGGCGGCAGGGGCTAGCACCGGGGAGCTGTTTTTT.

The genes are TRBV19 and TRBJ1-3; D perhaps matches TRBD1 (6 bases). CDR3 length: 18 amino acids. The germline gives CDR1 LNHDA, CDR2 SQIVND (reference sequence). V was shortened by 5 bases and J by 3 bases, with 23 bases between the two germline ends. CDR3 DNA sequence: TGTGCCAGTAGTCTCGCCGGGACACTTGCTTTGGTTGGAAACACCATATATTTT. Amino acids: CASSLAGTLALVGNTIYF.

This chain connects TRBV6-5 to TRBJ1-2; TRBD1 might be the D (5 bases). V was clipped by 5 bases and J by 2 bases, with 12 bases between them. In germline, CDR1 is MNHEY, CDR2 SVGAGI. There are 14 residues in the CDR3. The CDR3 nucleotides are TGTGCCAGCAGTCCGAGTGGGGGGAACTATGGCTACACCTTC. Its protein product is CASSPSGGNYGYTF.

The V gene is TRBV5-1, the J gene TRBJ1-2, with 9 bases lining up with TRBD1. Looked up from germline, CDR1 is SGHRS and CDR2 is YFSETQ. Trimming removed 1 base from V and 0 bases from J; junction bases left unmatched: 10. This CDR3 is built from 18 residues. CDR3: CASSLNPQGASTNYGYTF. DNA for the CDR3: TGCGCCAGCAGCTTGAATCCACAGGGGGCCTCCACTAACTATGGCTACACCTTC.

The V and J genes are TRBV6-2 or TRBV6-3 and TRBJ2-3; D perhaps matches TRBD2 (6 bases). Trimming removed 2 bases from V and 1 base from J, with 10 bases in between. The V gene's germline CDR1 is MNHEY and CDR2 SVGEGT. The CDR3 is made up of 15 amino acids. The CDR3 sequence: CASSYPPSGTDTQYF. In nucleotides, the CDR3 is TGTGCCAGCAGTTACCCCCCTAGCGGCACAGATACGCAGTATTTT.

About this clone itself: The sample carries other DNA sequences with the same CDR3. The chain recombines TRBV28 with TRBJ1-6; a possible D gene is TRBD1 (6 bases). V lost 8 bases to trimming and J lost 2 bases, with 10 bases between them. This CDR3 region has 14 residues. Germline V gives CDR1 MDHEN, CDR2 SYDVKM. DNA for the CDR3: TGTGCCAGCCGGGGGGGGCCCTATAATTCACCCCTCCACTTT. This sequence encodes CASRGGPYNSPLHF.

The chain recombines TRBV18 with TRBJ1-4; D might be TRBD1 (6 bases). Germline V CDR1 and CDR2: KGHSH, LQKENI. Trimming cost V 6 bases and J 7 bases, with 21 bases left between them. This CDR3 region has 16 residues. The CDR3 loop is CASSPALRGGGEKLFF. The CDR3 nucleotides are TGTGCCAGCTCCCCCGCCCTCAGGGGAGGGGGTGAAAAACTGTTTTTT.

This clone was observed once. V gene TRBV6-5 combines with J gene TRBJ1-1, with D unclear. Trimming removed 4 bases from V and 2 bases from J, with 2 bases in between. Looked up from germline, CDR1 is MNHEY and CDR2 is SVGAGI. The CDR3 is made up of 11 amino acids. The CDR3 DNA is TGTGCCAGCAGTTCTAACACTGAAGCTTTCTTT. Translating it yields CASSSNTEAFF.

The rearrangement links TRBV30 to TRBJ1-2; D possibly corresponds to TRBD1 (5 bases). Trimming cost V 0 bases and J 4 bases, with 6 bases left between them. The CDR3 is 12 residues long. Per the germline V gene, CDR1 is GTSNPN and CDR2 is SVGIG (reference sequence). The CDR3 region is CAWSVGAYGYTF. DNA of the CDR3: TGTGCCTGGAGTGTAGGGGCCTATGGCTACACCTTC. The whole variable domain, filled in from reference TRBV30 and TRBJ1-2, reads SQTIHQWPATLVQPVGSPLSLECTVEGTSNPNLYWYRQAAGRGLQLLFYSVGIGQISSEVPQNLSASRPQDRQFILSSKKLLLSDSGFYLCAWSVGAYGYTFGSGTRLTVV.

The CDR3 nucleotides are TGTGCCAGCTCACCCCTACAGGGATTCGATCAGCCCCAGCATTTT. Amino acid sequence: CASSPLQGFDQPQHF. J is TRBJ1-5 and V is TRBV18; D might be TRBD1 (6 bases). Germline V gene lookup returns CDR1 KGHSH and CDR2 LQKENI. The germline V and J ends were trimmed by 3 bases and 5 bases, with 14 bases remaining between them. The CDR3 is made up of 15 amino acids.

This sequence joins TRBV6-5 and TRBJ2-7, with 10 bases identical to TRBD1. This CDR3 has 15 residues. V trimming: 7 bases; J trimming: 0 bases; junction bases outside the gene matches: 6. Germline CDR1 and CDR2: MNHEY and SVGAGI. CDR3 in amino acids: CASKPGQGSSYEQYF. CDR3 in DNA: TGTGCCAGCAAACCGGGACAGGGGAGCTCCTACGAGCAGTACTTC.

This clone has more than one count but fewer than ten. V and J are TRBV5-1 and TRBJ2-2; D unresolved. V lost 5 bases to trimming and J lost 6 bases, with 20 bases between them. This CDR3 contains 16 residues. Germline V gene sequence: CDR1 SGHRS, CDR2 YFSETQ. In nucleotides, the CDR3 is TGCGCCAGCAGTGTCAGTCGGGTCTTCAATCCCGGGGAGCTGTTTTTT. This encodes CASSVSRVFNPGELFF.

The rearrangement links TRBV5-4 to TRBJ2-7, with 9 bases fitting TRBD1. Germline CDR1 and CDR2: SGHNT and YYREEE (reference sequence). The ends lost 4 bases at V and 3 bases at J; junction bases unmatched: 2. The CDR3 is 13 residues long. The CDR3 DNA reads TGTGCCAGCAGCAGGGGACAGGGCTACGAGCAGTACGTC. Its protein is CASSRGQGYEQYV.

The chain employs TRBV6-5 and TRBJ1-1; TRBD1 is a possible D gene (6 bases). The V end was cut by 6 bases, the J end by 1 base, with 15 bases between. The CDR3 has 15 amino acids. Germline values: CDR1 MNHEY, CDR2 SVGAGI. The CDR3 DNA reads as TGTGCCAGCAGCTCTGAATCCAGGGGGAACACTGAAGCTTTCTTT. Protein product: CASSSESRGNTEAFF.

This rearrangement joins TRBV6-5 to TRBJ1-6, with 9 positions matching TRBD1. Germline V gene lookup returns CDR1 MNHEY and CDR2 SVGAGI. Unmatched junction bases numbered 3, after V lost 6 bases and J lost 9 bases. The CDR3 extends over 13 amino acids. CDR3 sequence: CASSDRGGSPLHF. CDR3 nucleotide sequence: TGTGCCAGCAGCGACAGGGGGGGTTCACCCCTCCACTTT.

This chain joins TRBV11-2 and TRBJ2-5, with D perhaps TRBD2 (5 bases). Germline values: CDR1 SGHAT, CDR2 FQNNGV. This CDR3 is 14 amino acids long. Trimming pared 0 bases from V and 5 bases from J, leaving 10 bases between. The CDR3 coding sequence is TGTGCCAGCAGCTTAGACCCTAGCTCCGAGACCCAGTACTTC. Translated, it gives CASSLDPSSETQYF.

The V gene is TRBV5-8, the J gene TRBJ2-5; 9 bases map to TRBD2. Germline lookup yields CDR1 SGHTS and CDR2 YDEGEE. The CDR3 length is 16 residues. Trimming at V came to 3 bases and at J to 3 bases, leaving 9 bases not matched to a gene. DNA for the CDR3: TGTGCCAGCAGCTCCCTTAGCGGGAGAGGTGAAGAGACCCAGTACTTC. It specifies CASSSLSGRGEETQYF. Full variable domain (outside the CDR3, taken from reference TRBV5-8 and TRBJ2-5): EAGVTQSPTHLIKTRGQQATLRCSPISGHTSVYWYQQALGLGLQFLLWYDEGEERNRGNFPPRFSGRQFPNYSSELNVNALELEDSALYLCASSSLSGRGEETQYFGPGTRLLVL.

This clone has only a few counts. Here the CDR3 reads CASSGEAGGTYGYTF. The CDR3 nucleotides read TGTGCCAGTAGTGGTGAAGCGGGGGGCACCTATGGCTACACCTTC. The J gene is TRBJ1-2, the V gene TRBV19; D possibly corresponds to TRBD1 (6 bases). The CDR3 is 15 amino acids. The V gene's germline CDR1 is LNHDA and CDR2 SQIVND (reference sequence). Trimming took off 5 bases at V and 4 bases at J, with 17 bases between the two ends.

This chain joins TRBV7-6 and TRBJ2-5, with TRBD2 identical over 11 bases. The CDR3 runs to 17 residues. After removal of 2 bases from V and 2 bases from J, the junction contained 7 bases not matched to a gene. The germline CDR1 and CDR2 sequences are SGHVS and FNYEAQ. Here the CDR3 DNA reads TGTGCCAGCAGCTTACGAGGGACTAGCGGAGGGCAAGAGACCCAGTACTTC. Translation gives CASSLRGTSGGQETQYF.

J is TRBJ1-3 and V is TRBV19; 7 bases are a match to TRBD1. This CDR3 region has 18 residues. The germline CDR1 and CDR2 sequences are LNHDA and SQIVND (reference sequence). Germline trimming cut 4 bases from V and 0 bases from J; bases unmatched to any gene: 12. CDR3 sequence (DNA): TGTGCCAGTAGTAAAAGGACAGGAGGCGGACACTCTGGAAACACCATATATTTT. Translating gives CASSKRTGGGHSGNTIYF.

V is TRBV19 and J is TRBJ1-1, with 7 bases identical to TRBD1. Unmatched junction bases numbered 2, after V lost 6 bases and J lost 1 base. Germline CDR1 LNHDA, CDR2 SQIVND (reference sequence). The CDR3 loop spans 13 amino acids. The chain's CDR3 is CASRRQGNTEAFF. As DNA, the CDR3 is TGTGCCAGTAGACGACAGGGGAACACTGAAGCTTTCTTT.

The V and J genes are TRBV19 and TRBJ1-5, with D uncertain. Germline V gene sequence: CDR1 LNHDA, CDR2 SQIVND (reference sequence). The germline V and J ends were trimmed by 3 bases and 5 bases, with 8 bases remaining between them. This CDR3 is 13 amino acids long. CDR3 coding DNA: TGTGCCAGTAGTATGCAGGCTGATCAGCCCCAGCATTTT. It is translated as CASSMQADQPQHF.

This chain joins TRBV27 and TRBJ1-5; D is perhaps TRBD1 (6 bases). This CDR3 contains 16 residues. Trimming removed 5 bases at V and 0 bases at J, with 14 bases between. Germline loops: CDR1 MNHEY, CDR2 SMNVEV (reference sequence). The CDR3 DNA follows: TGTGCCAGCAGTCCACGACAGGCATATAGCAATCAGCCCCAGCATTTT. This codes for CASSPRQAYSNQPQHF.